One and the same sample provided the 13 T cell receptor beta chains below, sequenced in a study of T cell repertoires in cytomegalovirus infection. These receptors are not linked to any known antigen. TCRdb analysed the reads with MiXCR anew, one entry per CDR3 protein. The data show around 800,000 distinct CDR3 sequences, about 31% seen once. Sequencing used cultured CD8+ T cells from PBMCs, obtained from culture after CMV antigen stimulation. These receptors originate from a human donor in good health (CMV status not recorded). Some clones in this sample may be carry-over from other donors' samples.

Points on this clonotype: This could be a read error, since a much larger clone is one nucleotide away. This sequence joins TRBV7-8 and TRBJ2-2, with 10 bases matching TRBD1. V was clipped by 10 bases and J by 1 base; unmatched bases: 3. The CDR3 is 14 residues long. CDR1 and CDR2 from the germline V gene are SGHVS and FQNEAQ. This chain's CDR3 is CANRDRGNTGELFF. CDR3 coding DNA: TGTGCCAACAGGGACAGGGGGAACACCGGGGAGCTGTTTTTT.

The CDR3 reads CASSQFQGVRYTF. The DNA of the CDR3 is TGCGCCAGCAGCCAATTCCAGGGCGTTCGCTACACCTTC. The V call is TRBV4-1, the J call TRBJ1-2; tentative D call: TRBD1 (5 bases). V lost 2 bases to trimming and J lost 9 bases, with 13 bases between them. Germline V gene lookup returns CDR1 MGHRA and CDR2 YSYEKL. CDR3 length: 13 residues.

This clonotype appeared a single time. J is TRBJ2-2 and V is TRBV7-8; a possible D gene is TRBD1 (6 bases). V dropped 5 bases and J dropped 2 bases, with 18 bases sitting between them. Germline lookup yields CDR1 SGHVS and CDR2 FQNEAQ. The CDR3 extends over 17 amino acids. The CDR3 protein is CASSTFLGGANTGELFF. CDR3 sequence (DNA): TGTGCCAGCAGCACATTCCTTGGGGGCGCAAACACCGGGGAGCTGTTTTTT. Supplemented by reference TRBV7-8 and TRBJ2-2, the full variable domain reads GAGVSQSPRYKVAKRGQDVALRCDPISGHVSLFWYQQALGQGPEFLTYFQNEAQLDKSGLPSDRFFAERPEGSVSTLKIQRTQQEDSAVYLCASSTFLGGANTGELFFGEGSRLTVL.

The chain has TRBV5-1 and TRBJ2-7; D remains ambiguous. Trimming removed 2 bases from V and 4 bases from J, with 13 bases in between. CDR3 size: 14 residues. Germline CDR1 reads SGHRS; CDR2 reads YFSETQ. In DNA, the CDR3 is TGCGCCAGCAGCTTCACCCATATACCTTACGAGCAGTACTTC. Its translation is CASSFTHIPYEQYF.

In the case of this clonotype: This may come from a read error, since a much larger clone is one base off. CDR3 residues: CVSSPEASSYEQYF. The CDR3, as DNA: TGTGTCAGCAGCCCCGAGGCGAGCTCCTACGAGCAGTACTTC. The rearrangement joins TRBV7-9 to TRBJ2-7, with D unresolved. Germline V CDR1 and CDR2: SEHNR, FQNEAQ (reference sequence). The CDR3 runs 14 residues. Filled out from reference TRBV7-9 and TRBJ2-7, the complete variable domain reads DTGVSQNPRHKITKRGQNVTFRCDPISEHNRLYWYRQTLGQGPEFLTYFQNEAQLEKSRLLSDRFSAERPKGSFSTLEIQRTEQGDSAMYLCVSSPEASSYEQYFGPGTRLTVT.

For this clonotype: A much larger clone differs by one base, so this may be a read error. The CDR3 nucleotides read TGTGCCAGCAGTTCCTCTCCGAACACTGAAGCTTTCTTT. It yields the protein CASSSSPNTEAFF. This sequence joins TRBV6-2 or TRBV6-3 and TRBJ1-1; unclear D gene. The CDR3 length is 13 residues. Trimming left V 4 bases short and J 1 base short, with 7 bases between. CDR1 is MNHEY, CDR2 SVGEGT, per germline.

This clonotype was counted between two and nine times. V is TRBV19 and J is TRBJ1-2; D not certain. The CDR3 is made up of 14 amino acids. Deletions cut 7 bases from V and 4 bases from J, with 16 bases between. Germline values: CDR1 LNHDA, CDR2 SQIVND (reference sequence). CDR3 DNA: TGTGCCAGTATTTCCTTGGGCAGGCTCTATGGCTACACCTTC. Translating gives CASISLGRLYGYTF.

This clonotype was found a few times. The rearrangement links TRBV4-3 to TRBJ2-2; the D call may be TRBD1 or TRBD2 (6 bases each). Trimming pared 2 bases from V and 5 bases from J, leaving 15 bases between. The CDR3 extends over 16 amino acids. CDR1 is LGHNA, CDR2 YSLEER, per germline. This CDR3 is CASSQFVEGVTGELFF. CDR3 DNA: TGCGCCAGCAGCCAATTCGTGGAGGGGGTAACCGGGGAGCTGTTTTTT.

This chain joins TRBV12-5 and TRBJ2-1, with 10 bases aligning to TRBD1. This CDR3 comprises 19 residues. Germline CDR1 reads LGHNT; CDR2 reads FRNRAP. J gave up 5 bases and V 3 bases, and 16 bases lay outside the gene matches. The CDR3 sequence is CASGFSTERQGAKDNEQFF. CDR3 sequence (DNA): TGTGCTAGTGGTTTCTCAACGGAACGACAGGGGGCCAAAGACAATGAGCAGTTCTTC. Combining the CDR3 with reference TRBV12-5 and TRBJ2-1 gives the whole variable domain DARVTQTPRHKVTEMGQEVTMRCQPILGHNTVFWYRQTMMQGLELLAYFRNRAPLDDSGMPKDRFSAEMPDATLATLKIQPSEPRDSAVYFCASGFSTERQGAKDNEQFFGPGTRLTVL.

This clonotype was observed at least ten times. V and J are TRBV27 and TRBJ2-4, with D perhaps TRBD1 (5 bases). The CDR3 loop spans 13 amino acids. Germline V gene data show CDR1 as MNHEY and CDR2 as SMNVEV (reference sequence). Trimming left V 8 bases short and J 0 bases short, with 8 bases between. Here the CDR3 reads CASGRVAKNIQYF. As DNA, the CDR3 is TGTGCCAGCGGCAGGGTAGCCAAAAACATTCAGTACTTC.

J is TRBJ2-3 and V is TRBV7-6; D not certain. The germline CDR1 and CDR2 sequences are SGHVS and FNYEAQ. V was trimmed by 7 bases and J by 5 bases, leaving 13 bases between them. The CDR3 contains 13 residues. The CDR3: CASTEQSGDTQYF. DNA for the CDR3: TGTGCCAGCACCGAACAGTCGGGAGATACGCAGTATTTT. The variable domain in full, completed from reference TRBV7-6 and TRBJ2-3, reads GAGVSQSPRYKVTKRGQDVALRCDPISGHVSLYWYRQALGQGPEFLTYFNYEAQQDKSGLPNDRFSAERPEGSISTLTIQRTEQRDSAMYRCASTEQSGDTQYFGPGTRLTVL.

The chain is built from TRBV20-1 and TRBJ2-7; 8 bases map to TRBD2. Germline values: CDR1 DFQATT, CDR2 SNEGSKA (reference sequence). The CDR3 spans 14 residues. V was clipped by 5 bases and J by 0 bases; unmatched bases: 6. The chain's CDR3 is CSARISGVSYEQYF. The CDR3 coding sequence is TGCAGTGCTCGCATTAGCGGGGTCTCCTACGAGCAGTACTTC.

The CDR3 nucleotides are TGTGCCAGCAGTTGGGCAGCGGGCGACACTGAAGCTTTCTTT. Amino acid sequence: CASSWAAGDTEAFF. The chain recombines TRBV6-2 or TRBV6-3 with TRBJ1-1; D is undetermined. Trimming left V 4 bases short and J 3 bases short, with 12 bases between. The CDR3 contains 14 residues. Germline values: CDR1 MNHEY, CDR2 SVGEGT.